This T cell receptor beta chain comes out of a study of T cell responses to AZD1222 COVID-19 vaccine. Study in general: It was second doses at about 4 or about 12 weeks that were pooled. Study results and caveats: Just five to seven people given AZD1222 tested seropositive at baseline.

The germline CDR1 and CDR2 sequences are GTSNPN and SVGIG (reference sequence). The ends were cut back, 3 bases at V and 1 base at J, with 7 bases in the middle. The CDR3 contains 13 residues. Repertoires were generated with immunoSEQ multiplex PCR, while TCRdb's copy carries only in-frame clones and drops some. Among approximately 100,000 clones listed, 88% were seen once. On this clone: The antigen is not known. The same CDR3 can be traced to other DNA sequences in this sample.

Here the sequenced sample was peripheral blood, taken on day 0 of AZD1222 vaccination. The TCR sequence derives from an adult in good health. This chain connects TRBV30 to TRBJ1-5; perhaps TRBD1 as D (5 bases). CDR3 in amino acids: CAWSRGSNQPQHF. The CDR3 nucleotides are TGTGCCTGGAGCCGGGGGAGCAATCAGCCCCAGCATTTT.